Sequencing of this TCR beta chain was carried out in a study of memory CD4+ T cells and cytomegalovirus serostatus. The sort gate was single viable CD3+CD4+CD8-CD45RO+ cells for memory CD4+ T cells. Some clones are missing from TCRdb's copy, which holds only in-frame ones; the method was immunoSEQ multiplex PCR. The repertoire holds almost 55,000 clones, with 70% to 80% as singletons. Sample share makes this clone medium-sized. The CDR3 contains 12 residues. With 9 bases removed from V and 1 base from J, the gap between germline ends came to 9 bases. Germline values: CDR1 LNHDA, CDR2 SQIVND (reference sequence).

Sequenced sample: memory CD4+ T cells from blood. V and J are TRBV19 and TRBJ1-1; no reliable D call. This TCR was recovered from an adult in good health and CMV-seronegative. This chain's CDR3 is CASHWWNTEAFF. The CDR3 DNA sequence: TGTGCCAGCCATTGGTGGAACACTGAAGCTTTCTTT.